This entry is about one TCR beta chain. Its antigen is not known. The data stem from a study of vaccination effects on CD4 cells after COVID-19. Measured with immunoSEQ multiplex PCR; TCRdb has only the in-frame clones, and not every one. In the table there are over 35,000 clones, over 65% of which are singletons. Investigators separated out CD4+ T cells once around eleven days of culture had passed. This individual tested PCR-positive for SARS-CoV-2 infection between March and December 2020. All participants had two doses of either the BNT162b2 or mRNA-1273 vaccine. CDR3 length: 16 amino acids. Germline trimming cut 7 bases from V and 5 bases from J; bases unmatched to any gene: 13. Germline lookup yields CDR1 SGHTS and CDR2 YDEGEE.

The V and J genes are TRBV5-8 and TRBJ2-2; 8 bases map to TRBD2. Source: CD4+ T cells from PBMCs cultured without peptide, taken after COVID-19 vaccination. This receptor was identified in a human donor who had a prior SARS-CoV-2 infection. This chain's CDR3 is CASAKRRGADTGELFF. CDR3 bases: TGTGCCAGCGCTAAAAGGCGGGGGGCCGATACCGGGGAGCTGTTTTTT.